The entry below gives a single T cell receptor beta chain sequence along with its context. These data are taken from a study of blood T cell repertoires in COVID-19. For the study at large: Italy, Spain and the United States were the sources of the convalescent and acute COVID-19 samples. PBMCs, B-cell-depleted T cells, or T cells provided the cDNA or gDNA that made up the material.

Authors' methods: Reference gene primers were amplified, and this amplification served to estimate nucleated cell counts. Sequencing used immunoSEQ multiplex PCR; TCRdb keeps in-frame clones, though not all of them. Clone size and V and J calls were adopted from that table, with D and trimming inferred from the DNA. Of 90,000 to 110,000 clones in the sample, roughly 80% are singletons; the top ten hold around 4.7%. CDR3 size: 15 residues. The germline CDR1 and CDR2 sequences are SGHNT and YYREEE (reference sequence). V gave up 0 bases and J gave up 3 bases, with 9 bases separating them. Sequencing input: peripheral blood. The chain uses TRBV5-4 and TRBJ2-2, with D possibly being TRBD2 (5 bases). The source of this sequence is a human donor in a cohort sampled during active or convalescent COVID-19. The DNA for the CDR3 is TGTGCCAGCAGCTTGGGTGGGAGAGACACCGGGGAGCTGTTTTTT. It specifies CASSLGGRDTGELFF.